The T cell receptor (beta chain) under discussion was sequenced for a study of T cell responses to AZD1222 COVID-19 vaccine. Germline V gives CDR1 MRHNA, CDR2 SNTAGT. V shed 6 bases, J shed 5 bases, and the junction held 7 bases outside the gene matches. This CDR3 region has 14 residues. This clone was recorded a few times. Assay: immunoSEQ multiplex PCR; the TCRdb copy retains only in-frame clones and omits some. Seen here are about 140,000 clones, approximately 95% observed once, and the top ten hold 0.7% to 1%. This sequence was found in an adult in good health. The sample in question was peripheral blood, obtained on day 0 of MenACWY control vaccination. The chain carries TRBV6-4 and TRBJ1-1; 9 nucleotides line up with TRBD1. The CDR3 spells CASSPGQGSTEAFF. CDR3 coding DNA: TGTGCCAGCAGCCCGGGACAGGGAAGTACTGAAGCTTTCTTT.